Here is one TCR beta chain with its context. No antigen is known for it. It has no much larger one-base neighbor in the sample; base qualities were not kept. The CDR3 covers 16 residues, taking in both the cysteine and the phenylalanine. The sequence is cut down to CDR3 DNA, 48 bases in frame from base 1. CDR1 and CDR2, per the germline V gene, are MNHEY and SVGAGI. V loses 4 bases of germline sequence and J loses 5 bases, and the interval between the two ends is 17 bases. This record comes from a study of T-cell memory formation after mild COVID-19 (dated by TCRdb to about 2021). As for the study more broadly: TCR sequence clusters from the two donors were found to be largely donor specific. In two donors, T-cell clones that expanded and contracted after mild COVID-19 were tracked by sequencing TCRalpha and TCRbeta repertoires over time. Two young, previously healthy adult volunteers, one female and one male, were included in the cohort. What the work shows at the level of the full study, not this receptor alone: Contracting CD4+ clones were located mainly in the CM and EM memory subsets, whereas CD8+ clones were found to be enriched in EMRA. Only two mild cases were covered in the study, and larger cohorts including severe cases with pre-infection samples were considered necessary. Clones that contracted from day 15 to 85 showed balanced CD4/CD8 phenotypes, whereas a second wave of clones that expanded from day 15 to 37 leaned towards CD4+. The second-wave clones that peaked on day 37 were not confirmed to be SARS-CoV-2 specific. The detection of some responding clones in pre-infection memory suggests that pre-existing cross-reactive memory T cells joined the SARS-CoV-2 response.

Ficoll-Paque density gradient centrifugation was used to isolate PBMCs. Sequencing took place on an Illumina NovaSeq 6000. cDNA libraries for TCRalpha and TCRbeta were prepared by 5'RACE using constant-segment primers, with sample barcodes and unique molecular identifiers added. RNA was extracted from every sample with Trizol reagent. Libraries were amplified in two PCR steps, with a second sample barcode and Illumina TruSeq adapters added in the second step. Sequencing of the libraries was done on an Illumina NovaSeq, producing 2 x 150 bp paired-end reads. Processing in the source paper ran as follows. Demultiplexing of reads and collapsing into UMI-guided consensus sequences were performed with migec v1.2.7. Using mixcr v2.1.11, UMI consensuses were aligned to TRA and TRB V and J templates and then assembled into clonotypes. Expanded or contracted clonotypes were those called significant by both edgeR and NoisET, with noise models trained on biological replicates. edgeR calls used a false discovery rate-adjusted p below 0.01 and a log2 fold-change threshold of 1. As an exploratory analysis of dynamics, PCA with hierarchical clustering was applied to max-normalized trajectories of the 1000 most abundant clonotypes. Separately sequenced CD4+ and CD8+ repertoires were used to assign the CD4 or CD8 phenotype of responding clones. The raw public data were reprocessed by TCRdb itself: fastp quality trimming at Q25, MiXCR clonotype calling, in-frame beta chains only. A single entry per CDR3 protein holds the most common genes and DNA from its merged rows. The V and J calls were determined by TCRdb, not by the authors. The sample has some 490,000 distinct CDR3 sequences on record, 18% of them singletons. In total, the top ten clones hold approximately 13% of the sample.

Sequencing was done on a sample of PBMCs or a T cell subset sorted from them (not recorded which). The rearranged segments are TRBV6-5 and TRBJ2-2; the D gene cannot be resolved beyond TRBD1 or TRBD2, each matching 5 bases. This TCR was recovered from an adult woman who had mild COVID-19 (a few samples of this study predate the infection). The sample titles of this study are shuffled in the database, so cell type and time point are left out; the donor was told from shared clones. The DNA sequence reads TGTGCCAGCAGTTTGGGACGTCAGATCGGTACCGGGGAGCTGTTTTTT. It is translated as CASSLGRQIGTGELFF.